This entry features one T cell receptor beta chain sequence. The entry originates in a study of blood T cell repertoires in COVID-19. About the study: Samples representing acute and convalescent COVID-19 were sourced from the United States, Italy and Spain. T cells, B-cell-depleted T cells, or PBMCs supplied cDNA or gDNA.

Original handling: How many nucleated cells were present was estimated from reference gene primer amplification. The protocol was immunoSEQ multiplex PCR, while the TCRdb copy is restricted to in-frame clones and leaves out a portion. V and J calls and clone size are copied from that table; D and trimming were computed from the DNA. The table has around 30,000 clones, 94% seen once; the top ten hold 3.5% to 5%. CDR1 and CDR2 (germline): SGHRS, YFSETQ. With 0 bases removed from V and 6 bases from J, the gap between germline ends came to 9 bases. This CDR3 region has 14 residues. The sample was peripheral blood. The V gene is TRBV5-1, the J gene TRBJ2-2, with D perhaps TRBD2 (5 bases). This TCR derives from a human donor with active COVID-19. The donor label of this sample is uncertain. The CDR3 DNA reads TGCGCCAGCAGCTTGGCGGCGGGTTCCGGGGAGCTGTTTTTT. Protein sequence: CASSLAAGSGELFF. Combining the CDR3 with reference TRBV5-1 and TRBJ2-2 gives the whole variable domain KAGVTQTPRYLIKTRGQQVTLSCSPISGHRSVSWYQQTPGQGLQFLFEYFSETQRNKGNFPGRFSGRQFSNSRSEMNVSTLELGDSALYLCASSLAAGSGELFFGEGSRLTVL.